The present T cell receptor beta chain was sequenced within a study of beta chain features in type 1 diabetes. Germline V lookup: CDR1 SGHDT, CDR2 YYEEEE. V lost 3 bases and J 5 bases, leaving 12 bases between the germline ends. The CDR3 loop spans 14 amino acids. Expressed TCRB transcripts were sequenced because the isolated RNA had all been reverse transcribed beforehand. Profiled with immunoSEQ multiplex PCR; TCRdb holds only in-frame clones, not every one. Here the sample spans under 150,000 clones, roughly 17% being singletons. Study-level findings and limits: TCRB CDR3s were moderately but significantly shorter in Type 1 diabetes patients in all four CD4+ subsets.

Concerning this clone itself: The antigen is not known.

The chain employs TRBV5-6 and TRBJ1-5; D is ambiguous. The source is a young man with type 1 diabetes. The sequenced sample consisted of central memory CD4+ T cells from blood. The CDR3 here is CASSSQGRDQPQHF. CDR3 coding DNA: TGTGCCAGCAGCTCCCAAGGCAGAGATCAGCCCCAGCATTTT.